This record concerns one TCR beta chain sequence. Its antigen is undetermined. This specimen belongs to a study of T cell responses to AZD1222 COVID-19 vaccine. This CDR3 is 15 amino acids long. Per germline, CDR1 SGHTA and CDR2 FQGTGA. With V trimmed by 4 bases and J by 7 bases, 4 bases remained unmatched. Regarding the study as a whole: Every sample of the repertoires postdated the peak T cell response. The study reported that nearly half of spike-specific TCRs target unmutated variant regions.

TCRdb's copy holds only in-frame clones and misses some; the assay was immunoSEQ multiplex PCR. The sample lists under 150,000 clones, roughly nine tenths occurring once. Pooling covered second doses at about 4 or about 12 weeks. This sample comprised peripheral blood, obtained 28 days after the second AZD1222 dose. The TCR originated in an adult who received the AZD1222 COVID-19 vaccine. The chain links TRBV7-3 to TRBJ2-1, with 13 bases lining up with TRBD2. The CDR3 reads CASSSTSGGANEQFF. CDR3 nucleotide sequence: TGTGCCAGCAGCTCCACTAGCGGGGGGGCGAATGAGCAGTTCTTC.